This TCR beta chain was documented in a study of cytomegalovirus exposure and HLA in healthy donors. Primers for the PCR totalled 60 Vbeta and 13 Jbeta. Sequencing was performed with immunoSEQ multiplex PCR; in TCRdb, only in-frame clones are kept and a portion is missing. This sample's table reports around 31,000 clones. This CDR3 has 14 residues. Per the germline V gene, CDR1 is SGHVS and CDR2 is FNYEAQ. Trimming took 5 bases from V and 6 from J; bases not matched to a gene: 10. The rearrangement joins TRBV7-6 to TRBJ2-7; 7 bases line up with TRBD1. Sequencing input: PBMCs. The TCR sequence derives from a young man in good health and CMV-seronegative. CDR3 protein: CASSPTLTGIEQYF. The CDR3 bases are TGTGCCAGCAGCCCTACACTGACAGGGATCGAGCAGTACTTC.